Here is one T cell receptor (beta chain) with its context. Produced via immunoSEQ multiplex PCR; TCRdb's table is partial and in-frame only. The data contain about 190,000 clones, 84% of them singletons. This record belongs to a study of blood T cell repertoires in COVID-19. This CDR3 has 16 residues. With 5 bases clipped from V and 4 bases from J, the junction kept 10 bases outside the gene matches. Germline-derived CDR1 and CDR2 are SGHRS and YFSETQ. This chain joins TRBV5-1 and TRBJ2-3; the match to TRBD1 covers 10 bases. This receptor was identified in a woman between 65 and 79 years old with active or convalescent COVID-19. The source material was peripheral blood. The DNA of the CDR3 is TGCGCCAGCAGGCGACAGGGGGCGCATTGGGCAGATACGCAGTATTTT. This encodes CASRRQGAHWADTQYF.